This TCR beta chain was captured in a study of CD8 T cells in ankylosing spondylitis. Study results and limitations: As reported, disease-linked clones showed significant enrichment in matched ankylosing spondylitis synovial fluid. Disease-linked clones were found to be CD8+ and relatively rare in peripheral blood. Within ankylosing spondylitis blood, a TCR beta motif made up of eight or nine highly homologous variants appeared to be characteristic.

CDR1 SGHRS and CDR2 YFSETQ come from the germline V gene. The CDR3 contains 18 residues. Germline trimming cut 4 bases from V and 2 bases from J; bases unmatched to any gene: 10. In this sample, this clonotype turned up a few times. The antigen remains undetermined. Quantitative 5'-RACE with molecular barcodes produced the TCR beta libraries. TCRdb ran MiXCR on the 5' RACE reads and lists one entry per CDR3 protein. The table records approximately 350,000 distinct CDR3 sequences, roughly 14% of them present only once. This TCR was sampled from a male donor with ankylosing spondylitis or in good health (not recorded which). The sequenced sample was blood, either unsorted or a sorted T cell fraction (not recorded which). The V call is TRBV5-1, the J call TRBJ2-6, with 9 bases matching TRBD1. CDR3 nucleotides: TGCGCCAGCAGCCTACAACAGGGGGCAGGGACTGGGGCCAACGTCCTGACTTTC. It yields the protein CASSLQQGAGTGANVLTF.